These 20 T cell receptor beta chains were all obtained from the same sample, sequenced in a study of CD8 T cells in ankylosing spondylitis listed by TCRdb under 2017. The library was generated by 5' RACE. Reads for this sample came from an Illumina HiSeq 2500. TCRdb trimmed public reads at Q25 via fastp, called clones via MiXCR and kept in-frame beta chains. Rows with a matching CDR3 protein are joined into one entry that keeps the most common DNA and genes. The sample table lists approximately 550,000 distinct CDR3 sequences, about an eighth of them with a count of one. The biggest ten clones account for approximately 6.2% of the sample. No cognate antigen is known for these TCRs. What the research found in general, with its limitations: Blood from ankylosing spondylitis patients appeared to be characterized by a TCR beta motif made up of seven or eight highly homologous amino acid variants.

The sequencing sample was made of blood, either unsorted or a sorted T cell fraction (not recorded which). The receptors come from a male donor with ankylosing spondylitis.

This chain links TRBV3-1 with TRBJ2-1; the match to TRBD1 covers 10 bases. Per the germline V gene, CDR1 is LGHDT and CDR2 is YNNKEL (reference sequence). The V segment lost 4 bases and the J segment 2 bases; nucleotides outside the gene matches: 11. This CDR3 comprises 18 residues. For the CDR3, the DNA is TGTGCCAGCAGCCCCCACCGGGACAGGGGACGAACCTACAATGAGCAGTTCTTC. Protein product: CASSPHRDRGRTYNEQFF.

This chain joins TRBV5-1 and TRBJ2-1, with TRBD2 identical over 9 bases. This CDR3 comprises 16 residues. Germline V gives CDR1 SGHRS, CDR2 YFSETQ. The trim removed 0 bases at V and 8 bases at J, leaving 9 bases unmatched. CDR3 amino acids: CASSLGGTSNVDEQFF. Here the CDR3 DNA reads TGCGCCAGCAGCTTGGGAGGGACTAGCAATGTAGATGAGCAGTTCTTC.

This clonotype was found a few times. The chain recombines TRBV4-2 with TRBJ1-5; perhaps TRBD1 as D (6 bases). The CDR3 has 14 residues. With 0 bases removed from V and 7 bases from J, the gap between germline ends came to 10 bases. Germline V gene lookup returns CDR1 LGHNA and CDR2 YNFKEQ. In DNA, the CDR3 is TGTGCCAGCAGCCAAGATGGGACATCACAGCCCCAGCATTTT. Its translation is CASSQDGTSQPQHF.

This clonotype has more than one count but fewer than ten. This chain links TRBV2 with TRBJ2-2; 11 positions agree with TRBD2. V trimming: 5 bases; J trimming: 4 bases; junction bases outside the gene matches: 3. CDR1 is SNHLY and CDR2 is FYNNEI in the germline V gene. The CDR3 spans 15 residues. The CDR3 nucleotides are TGTGCCAGCAGTCTAGCGGGAGGAAGCACCGGGGAGCTGTTTTTT. Protein product: CASSLAGGSTGELFF.

This clonotype was picked up a small number of times. The rearrangement joins TRBV5-1 to TRBJ2-3, with a possible D match to TRBD2 (6 bases). Germline CDR1 SGHRS, CDR2 YFSETQ. The CDR3 sequence is 15 residues long. Trimming stripped 3 bases from V and 5 bases from J, with 16 bases between. The CDR3 loop is CASSYGTPGIDTQYF. The CDR3 DNA reads as TGCGCCAGCAGCTACGGGACTCCGGGGATAGATACGCAGTATTTT.

This clonotype was detected only a few times. This chain connects TRBV7-9 to TRBJ1-1, with a weak D call TRBD1 (5 bases). Germline CDR1 is SEHNR and CDR2 is FQNEAQ (reference sequence). The CDR3 loop spans 15 amino acids. V lost 5 bases to trimming and J lost 1 base, with 14 bases between them. CDR3 coding DNA: TGTGCCAGCAGCCCCTGGGGGTTGGGGAACACTGAAGCTTTCTTT. Translating gives CASSPWGLGNTEAFF.

This clonotype showed up just a few times. The chain couples TRBV7-2 to TRBJ2-1, with 8 bases fitting TRBD2. The CDR3 is 16 residues long. The V gene's germline CDR1 is SGHTA and CDR2 FQGNSA. V shed 5 bases and J 2 bases; nucleotides not matched to a gene: 8. This chain's CDR3 is CASSPGGAGTYNEQFF. The CDR3 DNA sequence: TGTGCCAGCAGCCCCGGGGGGGCGGGAACCTACAATGAGCAGTTCTTC.

The chain is built from TRBV5-6 and TRBJ2-5; D possibly corresponds to TRBD2 (6 bases). The V gene's germline CDR1 is SGHDT and CDR2 YYEEEE. V lost 3 bases to trimming and J lost 4 bases, with 13 bases between them. This CDR3 has 14 residues. The CDR3 spells CASSSPGVRETQYF. For the CDR3, the DNA is TGTGCCAGCAGCTCTCCGGGGGTCCGAGAGACCCAGTACTTC.

This clonotype was detected a few times. V usage is TRBV7-9 and J usage is TRBJ2-1, with 7 positions matching TRBD2. Trimming took 7 bases from V and 4 from J; bases not matched to a gene: 16. This CDR3 is built from 17 residues. CDR1 is SEHNR and CDR2 is FQNEAQ in the germline V gene (reference sequence). CDR3 residues: CASTLGEASGQYNEQFF. The CDR3 region has the DNA TGTGCCAGCACCCTAGGGGAGGCTAGCGGTCAATACAATGAGCAGTTCTTC.

This clonotype turned up a few times. The rearrangement uses TRBV7-9 and TRBJ1-6; weak D call: TRBD1 (6 bases). The CDR3 extends over 14 amino acids. Germline V CDR1 and CDR2: SEHNR, FQNEAQ (reference sequence). V was pared by 4 bases and J by 7 bases, with 11 bases between. The CDR3 nucleotides read TGTGCCAGCAGCTCCCAGGGGATGAATTCACCCCTCCACTTT. This codes for CASSSQGMNSPLHF.

The chain carries TRBV2 and TRBJ1-2; D gene unclear. Germline lookup yields CDR1 SNHLY and CDR2 FYNNEI. With 7 bases removed from V and 4 bases from J, the gap between germline ends came to 16 bases. This CDR3 contains 14 residues. This CDR3 is CASIRRWDSYGYTF. DNA of the CDR3: TGTGCCAGCATCCGAAGGTGGGATTCCTATGGCTACACCTTC.

The gene calls are TRBV6-5 and TRBJ2-7, with TRBD2 as a possible D gene (5 bases). The CDR3 spans 14 residues. The V end was cut by 5 bases, the J end by 3 bases, with 14 bases between. Germline V gene data show CDR1 as MNHEY and CDR2 as SVGAGI. The CDR3 protein is CASSHRRGFYEQYV. In DNA, the CDR3 is TGTGCCAGCAGTCATCGACGGGGTTTCTACGAGCAGTACGTC.

The chain recombines TRBV27 with TRBJ2-4, with 11 bases identical to TRBD1. The CDR3 is made up of 18 amino acids. Germline-derived CDR1 and CDR2 are MNHEY and SMNVEV (reference sequence). The ends lost 3 bases at V and 1 base at J; junction bases unmatched: 8. The CDR3 DNA is TGTGCCAGCAGTTTGTACGGACAGGGGGCGGTGGCCAAAAACATTCAGTACTTC. Translation: CASSLYGQGAVAKNIQYF.

This clonotype was counted at least ten times. The chain joins TRBV5-1 to TRBJ2-7; the D is unclear. The CDR3 sequence is 16 residues long. Germline CDR1 and CDR2: SGHRS and YFSETQ. The ends were cut back, 2 bases at V and 5 bases at J, with 20 bases in the middle. CDR3 DNA sequence: TGCGCCAGCAGCTTAATAATGGGCCAGGCCACCCACGAGCAGTACTTC. This translates into CASSLIMGQATHEQYF.

J is TRBJ2-7 and V is TRBV6-2 or TRBV6-3; TRBD2 aligns across 9 bases. The germline CDR1 and CDR2 sequences are MNHEY and SVGEGT. V was pared by 2 bases and J by 0 bases, with 5 bases of the junction left unmatched. The CDR3 is 16 amino acids. CDR3 protein: CASSYGRLAASYEQYV. The CDR3 DNA reads as TGTGCCAGCAGTTACGGGCGACTAGCGGCCTCCTACGAGCAGTACGTC.

The chain recombines TRBV10-2 with TRBJ2-3; the D is unclear. The ends were cut back, 1 base at V and 6 bases at J, with 11 bases in the middle. The germline gives CDR1 WSHSY, CDR2 SAAADI. The CDR3 contains 14 residues. The CDR3 protein is CASSELTRGDTQYF. The CDR3 bases are TGCGCCAGCAGTGAGTTAACGCGTGGCGATACGCAGTATTTT.

This clonotype was seen only a few times. The chain joins TRBV20-1 to TRBJ2-1; D might be TRBD2 (5 bases). This CDR3 comprises 12 residues. Trimming left V 5 bases short and J 5 bases short, with 10 bases between. Germline CDR1 reads DFQATT; CDR2 reads SNEGSKA (reference sequence). For the CDR3, the DNA is TGCAGTGCTTGGCGGGCCAACAATGAGCAGTTCTTC. Translation: CSAWRANNEQFF.

This chain uses TRBV5-1 with TRBJ2-5; 7 nucleotides line up with TRBD1. This CDR3 region has 15 residues. V was pared by 4 bases and J by 2 bases, with 8 bases of the junction left unmatched. Germline lookup yields CDR1 SGHRS and CDR2 YFSETQ. This chain's CDR3 is CASSLGGQSQETQYF. The CDR3 bases are TGCGCCAGCAGCCTTGGGGGACAGAGTCAAGAGACCCAGTACTTC. Looking up the rest from reference TRBV5-1 and TRBJ2-5 gives the full variable domain: KAGVTQTPRYLIKTRGQQVTLSCSPISGHRSVSWYQQTPGQGLQFLFEYFSETQRNKGNFPGRFSGRQFSNSRSEMNVSTLELGDSALYLCASSLGGQSQETQYFGPGTRLLVL.

The gene calls are TRBV11-2 and TRBJ2-3; 10 bases line up with TRBD1. The CDR3 spans 18 residues. In germline, CDR1 is SGHAT, CDR2 FQNNGV. V trimming: 6 bases; J trimming: 0 bases; junction bases outside the gene matches: 12. The CDR3 reads CASSPRATGGWSTDTQYF. Written as DNA, the CDR3 is TGTGCCAGCAGTCCTAGGGCGACAGGGGGCTGGAGCACAGATACGCAGTATTTT.

This clonotype was seen ten or more times. CDR3: CASSYSRLAETYNEQFF. The CDR3 nucleotides read TGTGCCAGCAGTTACTCGAGACTAGCGGAAACATACAATGAGCAGTTCTTC. The V call is TRBV6-2 or TRBV6-3, the J call TRBJ2-1, with TRBD2 matching over 9 bases. Trimming removed 0 bases from V and 4 bases from J; junction bases left unmatched: 7. Per the germline V gene, CDR1 is MNHEY and CDR2 is SVGEGT. This CDR3 contains 17 residues.